This entry concerns a single TCR beta chain. Its specificity is not known. This sample is drawn from a study of CD8+CD57+ T cells in acquired aplastic anemia. Study overall: Roughly 11 million reads were obtained on average for healthy donor CD4+ cells. Study-wide points: Researchers reported that CD8+ Simpson's diversity was not significantly different in patients versus controls.

Template material for TCR beta VDJ and CDR3 profiling consisted of genomic DNA. Each CDR3 protein gets one entry after TCRdb re-called the reads with MiXCR. The sample holds a few hundred thousand distinct CDR3 sequences, 60% to 65% seen once. The CDR3 spans 16 residues. The V gene end was trimmed by 5 bases and the J gene end by 3 bases; junction bases not matched to a gene: 10. Germline loops: CDR1 SEHNR, CDR2 FQNEAQ (reference sequence). This clonotype was obtained from a human donor in good health. V usage is TRBV7-9 and J usage is TRBJ1-2, with TRBD1 matching over 9 bases. Material for sequencing was sorted CD4+, CD8+, or CD8+CD57+ T cells (not recorded which) from PBMCs. The CDR3 sequence is CASSRTRTGADYGYTF. The CDR3, as DNA: TGTGCCAGCAGCCGAACCAGGACAGGGGCGGACTATGGCTACACCTTC. Supplemented by reference TRBV7-9 and TRBJ1-2, the full variable domain reads DTGVSQNPRHKITKRGQNVTFRCDPISEHNRLYWYRQTLGQGPEFLTYFQNEAQLEKSRLLSDRFSAERPKGSFSTLEIQRTEQGDSAMYLCASSRTRTGADYGYTFGSGTRLTVV.